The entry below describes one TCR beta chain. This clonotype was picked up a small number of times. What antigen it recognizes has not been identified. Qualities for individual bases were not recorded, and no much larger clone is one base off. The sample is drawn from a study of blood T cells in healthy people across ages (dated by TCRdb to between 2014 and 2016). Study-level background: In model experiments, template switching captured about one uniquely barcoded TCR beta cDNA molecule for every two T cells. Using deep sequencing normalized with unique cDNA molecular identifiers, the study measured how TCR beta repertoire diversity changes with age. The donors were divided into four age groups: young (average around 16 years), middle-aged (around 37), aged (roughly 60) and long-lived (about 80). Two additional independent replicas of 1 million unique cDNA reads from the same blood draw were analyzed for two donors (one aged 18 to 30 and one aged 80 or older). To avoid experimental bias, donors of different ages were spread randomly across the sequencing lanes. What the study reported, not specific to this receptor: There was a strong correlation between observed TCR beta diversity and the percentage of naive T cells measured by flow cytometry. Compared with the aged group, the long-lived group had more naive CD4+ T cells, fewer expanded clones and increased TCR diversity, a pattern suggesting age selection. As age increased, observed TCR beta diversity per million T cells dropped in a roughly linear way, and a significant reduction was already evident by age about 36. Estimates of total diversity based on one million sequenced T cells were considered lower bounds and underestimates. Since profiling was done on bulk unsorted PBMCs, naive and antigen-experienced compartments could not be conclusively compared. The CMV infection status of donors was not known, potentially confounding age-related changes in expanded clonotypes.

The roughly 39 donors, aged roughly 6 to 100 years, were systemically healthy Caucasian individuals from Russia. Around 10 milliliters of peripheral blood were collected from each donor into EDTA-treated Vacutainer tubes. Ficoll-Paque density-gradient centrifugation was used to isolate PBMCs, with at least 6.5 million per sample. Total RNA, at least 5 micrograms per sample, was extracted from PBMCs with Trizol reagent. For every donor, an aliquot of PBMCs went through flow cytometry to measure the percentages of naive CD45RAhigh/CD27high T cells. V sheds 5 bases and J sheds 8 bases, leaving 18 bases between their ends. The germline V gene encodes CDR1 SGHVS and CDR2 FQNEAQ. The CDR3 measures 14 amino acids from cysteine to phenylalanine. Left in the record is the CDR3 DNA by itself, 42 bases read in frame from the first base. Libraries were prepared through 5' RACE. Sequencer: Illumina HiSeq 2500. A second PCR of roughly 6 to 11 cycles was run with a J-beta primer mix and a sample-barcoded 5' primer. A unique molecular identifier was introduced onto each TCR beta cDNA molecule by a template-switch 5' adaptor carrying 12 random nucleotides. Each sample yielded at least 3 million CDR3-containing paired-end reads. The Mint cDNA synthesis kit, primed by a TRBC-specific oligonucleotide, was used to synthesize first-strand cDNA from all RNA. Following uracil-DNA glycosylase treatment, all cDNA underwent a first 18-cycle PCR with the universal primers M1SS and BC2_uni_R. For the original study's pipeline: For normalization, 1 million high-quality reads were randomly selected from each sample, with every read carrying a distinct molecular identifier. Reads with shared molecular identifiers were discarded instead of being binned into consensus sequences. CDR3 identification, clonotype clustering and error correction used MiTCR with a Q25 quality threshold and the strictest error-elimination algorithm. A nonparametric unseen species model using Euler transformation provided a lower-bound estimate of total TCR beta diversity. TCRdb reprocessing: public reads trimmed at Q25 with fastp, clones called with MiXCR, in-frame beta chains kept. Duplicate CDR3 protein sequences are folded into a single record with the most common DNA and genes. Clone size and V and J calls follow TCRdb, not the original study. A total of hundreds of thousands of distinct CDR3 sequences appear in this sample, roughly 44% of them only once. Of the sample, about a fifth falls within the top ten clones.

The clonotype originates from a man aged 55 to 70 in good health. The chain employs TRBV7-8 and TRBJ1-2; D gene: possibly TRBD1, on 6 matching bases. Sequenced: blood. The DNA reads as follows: TGTGCCAGCAGCATGAGGGGGGCCCATTGGGGCTACACCTTC. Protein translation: CASSMRGAHWGYTF.